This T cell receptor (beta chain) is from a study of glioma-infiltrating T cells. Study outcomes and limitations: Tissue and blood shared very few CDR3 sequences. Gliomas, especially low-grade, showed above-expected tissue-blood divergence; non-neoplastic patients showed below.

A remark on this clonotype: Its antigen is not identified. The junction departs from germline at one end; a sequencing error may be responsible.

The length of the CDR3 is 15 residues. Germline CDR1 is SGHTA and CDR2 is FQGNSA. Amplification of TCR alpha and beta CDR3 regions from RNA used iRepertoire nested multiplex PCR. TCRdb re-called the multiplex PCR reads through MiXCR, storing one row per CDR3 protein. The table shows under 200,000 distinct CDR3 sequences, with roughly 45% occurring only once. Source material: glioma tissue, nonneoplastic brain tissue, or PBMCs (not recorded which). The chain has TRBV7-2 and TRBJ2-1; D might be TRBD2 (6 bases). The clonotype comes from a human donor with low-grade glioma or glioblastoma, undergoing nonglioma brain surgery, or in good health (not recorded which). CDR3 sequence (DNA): TGTGCCAGAAGCTTAGAGGCTAGCGATCACAATGAGGAGTTCTTC. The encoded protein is CARSLEASDHNEEFF.